The TCR beta chain described here comes from a study of OX40 agonist ivuxolimab in advanced cancers. Using immunoSEQ multiplex PCR, the repertoire was profiled, and TCRdb retains in-frame clones only, with some absent. The table includes about 28,000 clones, roughly 84% detected once. Trimming took off 4 bases at V and 0 bases at J, with 6 bases between the two ends. CDR1 and CDR2 (germline): LNHDA, SQIVND (reference sequence). CDR3 size: 13 residues. The chain couples TRBV19 to TRBJ1-1; no clear D. The clonotype was recovered from an adult with an advanced solid tumor such as melanoma, head and neck, liver or kidney cancer. Sample: CD4+ or CD8+ T cells sorted from blood, taken in a trial of the OX40 agonist ivuxolimab. The CDR3 reads CASSRAMNTEAFF. DNA for the CDR3: TGTGCCAGTAGTAGAGCTATGAACACTGAAGCTTTCTTT.